This TCR beta chain was observed in a study of blood T cells in healthy people across ages. The V and J ends lost 10 bases and 0 bases, in that order; junction bases with no gene match: 6. Germline values: CDR1 MNHEY, CDR2 SMNVEV (reference sequence). The CDR3 sequence is 13 residues long. Ten or more counts support this clonotype. Its antigen is as yet unknown. General study results and limits: In the absence of known donor CMV status, changes in expanded clonotypes were possibly confounded. Getting older went along with TCR beta diversity per million T cells dropping roughly linearly.

Each of the donors had about 9.9 milliliters of peripheral blood drawn into EDTA-treated Vacutainer tubes. PCR was performed a second time for roughly 7 to 11 cycles using a sample-barcoded 5' primer and a J-beta primer mix. TCRdb itself ran the 5' RACE reads through MiXCR, one entry per CDR3 protein. The table shows hundreds of thousands of distinct CDR3 sequences, with around 31% occurring only once. This receptor was obtained from an elderly woman in good health. This chain joins TRBV27 and TRBJ2-7; TRBD1 aligns across 7 bases. Sequencing was performed on blood. CDR3 DNA sequence: TGTGCCACTGGAGGACAGGACTCCTACGAGCAGTACTTC. It translates to CATGGQDSYEQYF.